One and the same sample provided the 22 T cell receptor beta chains below, sequenced in a study of CD8 T cells in Susac syndrome (dated by TCRdb to between 2018 and 2020). Library prep was done by the immunoSEQ multiplex PCR assay. RNA was extracted with the RNeasy kit and 0.5 to 1 ug was reverse transcribed using random hexamers. Clones were called with MiXCR by TCRdb after fastp trimmed the public reads at Q25, and only in-frame beta chains were retained. Each entry is one CDR3 protein sequence, shown with its most common DNA and genes. Present in this sample are more than 150,000 distinct CDR3 sequences, more than 90% of which were seen just once. In total, the top ten clones hold around 0.1% of the sample. The sequencing sample was made of CD4+ T cells from PBMCs. The receptors were gathered from a human donor with Susac syndrome.

This chain links TRBV4-1 with TRBJ2-5, with 7 nucleotides matching TRBD1. This CDR3 comprises 15 residues. J gave up 0 bases and V 4 bases, and 5 bases lay outside the gene matches. Germline values: CDR1 MGHRA, CDR2 YSYEKL. The CDR3 region has the DNA TGCGCCAGCAGCCCCACCGACAGGGACCAAGAGACCCAGTACTTC. Translated, it gives CASSPTDRDQETQYF.

The V and J genes are TRBV3-1 and TRBJ2-3; TRBD2 agrees at 8 bases. The CDR3 sequence is 15 residues long. V dropped 3 bases and J dropped 6; count of bases not matched to a gene: 8. The germline CDR1 and CDR2 sequences are LGHDT and YNNKEL (reference sequence). Here the CDR3 reads CASSQYGLAVDTQYF. The CDR3 nucleotides read TGTGCCAGCAGCCAGTATGGACTAGCAGTCGATACGCAGTATTTT.

The chain carries TRBV28 and TRBJ1-4; tentative D call: TRBD1 (6 bases). Trimming took off 5 bases at V and 3 bases at J, with 22 bases between the two ends. CDR1 and CDR2 from the germline V gene are MDHEN and SYDVKM. The CDR3 has 18 amino acids. The CDR3 nucleotides read TGTGCCAGCAGTGCCCCCGGGGACACTCTGGTGGCTAATGAAAAACTGTTTTTT. Translation: CASSAPGDTLVANEKLFF.

This chain uses TRBV6-5 with TRBJ1-1; D remains ambiguous. Trimming removed 6 bases at V and 0 bases at J, with 17 bases between. CDR1 MNHEY and CDR2 SVGAGI come from the germline V gene. This CDR3 is built from 16 residues. The CDR3 spells CASRVLSVGMNTEAFF. In DNA form, the CDR3 reads TGTGCCAGCAGAGTACTCTCGGTGGGGATGAACACTGAAGCTTTCTTT.

CDR3 residues: CASSQDLAGSYEQYF. CDR3 DNA: TGCGCCAGCAGCCAAGATCTGGCAGGATCCTACGAGCAGTACTTC. The gene calls are TRBV4-1 and TRBJ2-7; D ambiguous. Germline CDR1 reads MGHRA; CDR2 reads YSYEKL. The CDR3 runs 15 residues. The V and J ends lost 0 bases and 1 base respectively, with 10 bases between them.

The V and J genes are TRBV5-6 and TRBJ2-7, with unresolved D. Germline V CDR1 and CDR2: SGHDT, YYEEEE. V shed 5 bases and J shed 5 bases, with 11 bases lying between them. The CDR3 has 12 residues. The CDR3 nucleotides read TGTGCCAGCAGGTGGAGAGGAAACGAGCAGTACTTC. It encodes CASRWRGNEQYF.

V is TRBV29-1 and J is TRBJ2-5, with 8 nucleotides matching TRBD2. Germline V gene sequence: CDR1 SQVTM, CDR2 ANQGSEA. The CDR3 has 13 residues. The V segment lost 6 bases and the J segment 2 bases; nucleotides outside the gene matches: 5. CDR3: CSVPRGGQETQYF. The CDR3 DNA follows: TGCAGCGTCCCTCGGGGGGGGCAAGAGACCCAGTACTTC.

On this clonotype itself: An end of the junction does not agree with germline; a read error may underlie this. The CDR3 coding sequence is TGTGCCAGCAGCTTAGGAACAGGGGCAGGCGAGCAGTACTTC. This translates into CASSLGTGAGEQYF. The V and J genes are TRBV5-1 and TRBJ2-7; 7 nucleotides align to TRBD1. The CDR3 has 14 amino acids. The germline V gene encodes CDR1 SGHRS and CDR2 YFSETQ.

The chain carries TRBV9 and TRBJ2-3, with 8 bases fitting TRBD2. CDR3 length equals 17 residues. The germline CDR1 and CDR2 sequences are SGDLS and YYNGEE. Losses at the gene ends were 4 bases for V and 2 bases for J; bases not matched to a gene: 12. The CDR3 is CASSPSPLAGYTDTQYF. In DNA, the CDR3 is TGTGCCAGCAGCCCAAGCCCTCTAGCGGGCTACACAGATACGCAGTATTTT.

V and J are TRBV12-3 or TRBV12-4 and TRBJ1-5; D unresolved. There are 14 residues in the CDR3. V was shortened by 2 bases and J by 9 bases, with 14 bases between the two germline ends. In DNA form, the CDR3 reads TGTGCCAGCAGTTTAAGGACGAGTCTTTGGCCCCAGCATTTT. It specifies CASSLRTSLWPQHF.

The chain has TRBV27 and TRBJ1-5; D might be TRBD1 (6 bases). Germline lookup yields CDR1 MNHEY and CDR2 SMNVEV (reference sequence). The CDR3 contains 13 residues. The V end was cut by 2 bases, the J end by 9 bases, with 11 bases between. The CDR3 DNA reads as TGTGCCAGCAGTTTAACAGGGCTCCGGCCCCAGCATTTT. Translating gives CASSLTGLRPQHF.

The sample holds one count of this clonotype. V gene TRBV5-1 combines with J gene TRBJ2-1; 9 nucleotides line up with TRBD2. J was trimmed by 2 bases and V by 5 bases; bases with no gene match: 11. This CDR3 spans 17 amino acids. The V gene's germline CDR1 is SGHRS and CDR2 YFSETQ. The CDR3 sequence: CASRPNPTSGPYNEQFF. The CDR3 bases are TGCGCCAGCAGACCCAACCCGACTAGCGGCCCCTACAATGAGCAGTTCTTC.

The sample holds one count of this clonotype. This chain uses TRBV3-1 with TRBJ2-5; D possibly uses TRBD1 or TRBD2 (5 bases each). The CDR3 length is 17 residues. V lost 2 bases to trimming and J lost 5 bases, with 21 bases between them. Germline V lookup: CDR1 LGHDT, CDR2 YNNKEL (reference sequence). This chain's CDR3 is CASSQKRGVAGGETQYF. The CDR3 DNA reads TGTGCCAGCAGCCAAAAGAGGGGCGTGGCGGGCGGCGAGACCCAGTACTTC.

The chain links TRBV11-1 to TRBJ2-1; 8 positions agree with TRBD1. The CDR3 sequence is 15 residues long. Germline V gives CDR1 SGHAT, CDR2 FQDESV (reference sequence). After removal of 5 bases from V and 0 bases from J, the junction contained 3 bases not matched to a gene. The CDR3 sequence is CASSPGGYSYNEQFF. The CDR3 DNA reads as TGTGCCAGCAGCCCAGGGGGCTACTCCTACAATGAGCAGTTCTTC. The full variable domain, rest sourced from reference TRBV11-1 and TRBJ2-1, is EAEVAQSPRYKITEKSQAVAFWCDPISGHATLYWYRQILGQGPELLVQFQDESVVDDSQLPKDRFSAERLKGVDSTLKIQPAELGDSAMYLCASSPGGYSYNEQFFGPGTRLTVL.

V and J are TRBV27 and TRBJ2-7; tentative D call: TRBD2 (6 bases). The CDR3 length is 13 residues. The V and J ends lost 6 bases and 5 bases respectively, with 14 bases between them. From germline, CDR1 is MNHEY and CDR2 SMNVEV (reference sequence). The DNA of the CDR3 is TGTGCCAGCAGGCGGGCGGGGCGAAACGAGCAGTACTTC. Its translation is CASRRAGRNEQYF.

The chain combines TRBV28 with TRBJ2-2; 8 bases match TRBD1. This CDR3 contains 16 residues. Losses at the gene ends were 5 bases for V and 1 base for J; bases not matched to a gene: 6. Germline V gene sequence: CDR1 MDHEN, CDR2 SYDVKM. The DNA for the CDR3 is TGTGCCAGCAGTCCCTCCGGGACAGGGAACACCGGGGAGCTGTTTTTT. Amino acids: CASSPSGTGNTGELFF.

The V call is TRBV15, the J call TRBJ2-2; D not resolved. The CDR3 extends over 16 amino acids. Germline V gene lookup returns CDR1 LNHNV and CDR2 YYDKDF (reference sequence). The V gene lost 2 bases and the J gene lost 1 base, with 11 bases spanning the gap. CDR3 amino acids: CATSRLSTENTGELFF. Written as DNA, the CDR3 is TGTGCCACCAGCAGACTTTCCACAGAGAACACCGGGGAGCTGTTTTTT. Filled out from reference TRBV15 and TRBJ2-2, the complete variable domain reads DAMVIQNPRYQVTQFGKPVTLSCSQTLNHNVMYWYQQKSSQAPKLLFHYYDKDFNNEADTPDNFQSRRPNTSFCFLDIRSPGLGDTAMYLCATSRLSTENTGELFFGEGSRLTVL.

The rearrangement uses TRBV27 and TRBJ2-7; D is unresolved. Germline V gene lookup returns CDR1 MNHEY and CDR2 SMNVEV (reference sequence). The germline V and J ends were trimmed by 8 bases and 0 bases, with 11 bases remaining between them. The CDR3 sequence is 13 residues long. CDR3 loop: CASYNRHSYEQYF. DNA of the CDR3: TGTGCCAGCTATAACCGACACTCCTACGAGCAGTACTTC.

The rearrangement uses TRBV11-2 and TRBJ2-5; a weak D match, TRBD1 (5 bases). CDR1 and CDR2 (germline): SGHAT, FQNNGV. The CDR3 has 13 amino acids. V lost 5 bases and J 5 bases, leaving 12 bases between the germline ends. This chain's CDR3 is CASSPGFFETQYF. The CDR3 coding sequence is TGTGCCAGCAGCCCAGGGTTCTTTGAGACCCAGTACTTC.

This clonotype was counted once. The V call is TRBV5-1, the J call TRBJ1-1; D unclear. V lost 1 base and J 5 bases, leaving 9 bases between the germline ends. Germline V gene data show CDR1 as SGHRS and CDR2 as YFSETQ. This CDR3 spans 13 amino acids. CDR3 DNA sequence: TGCGCCAGCAGCTTGACTTTACAAACTGAAGCTTTCTTT. This codes for CASSLTLQTEAFF. Supplemented by reference TRBV5-1 and TRBJ1-1, the full variable domain reads KAGVTQTPRYLIKTRGQQVTLSCSPISGHRSVSWYQQTPGQGLQFLFEYFSETQRNKGNFPGRFSGRQFSNSRSEMNVSTLELGDSALYLCASSLTLQTEAFFGQGTRLTVV.

The chain joins TRBV4-1 to TRBJ2-3; D is unclear. V was clipped by 2 bases and J by 5 bases, with 2 bases between them. CDR1 and CDR2 (germline): MGHRA, YSYEKL. The CDR3 is 11 residues long. Here the CDR3 DNA reads TGCGCCAGCAGCCAAAGAGATACGCAGTATTTT. This encodes CASSQRDTQYF.

The J gene is TRBJ2-5, the V gene TRBV20-1; 7 nucleotides line up with TRBD1. Germline V gene sequence: CDR1 DFQATT, CDR2 SNEGSKA (reference sequence). The CDR3 is made up of 13 amino acids. V dropped 3 bases and J dropped 2; count of bases not matched to a gene: 3. The CDR3 reads CSASGTVQETQYF. DNA of the CDR3: TGCAGTGCTAGCGGGACAGTACAAGAGACCCAGTACTTC.